This TCR beta chain was sequenced for a study of beta chain features in type 1 diabetes. This clone has only a few counts. V lost 10 bases to trimming and J lost 8 bases, with 12 bases between them. Germline CDR1 and CDR2: LNHDA and SQIVND (reference sequence). There are 11 residues in the CDR3. Investigators reverse transcribed all isolated RNA, so they sequenced expressed TCRB transcripts. TCRdb keeps only in-frame clones here, not all; method: immunoSEQ multiplex PCR. In the table there are approximately 170,000 clones, roughly 9% of which are singletons. The V call is TRBV19, the J call TRBJ2-1; a possible D gene is TRBD2 (6 bases). The material sequenced was central memory CD4+ T cells from blood. This TCR derives from a woman aged 18-29 years in good health. The CDR3 region has the DNA TGTGCCACCTCTAGGGAGGATGAGCAGTTCTTC. This translates into CATSREDEQFF.